The clone carrying this T cell receptor beta chain was seen a handful of times. Antigen: not known. This specimen belongs to a study of beta chain features in type 1 diabetes. Findings and limits, study-wide: Naive, central memory and Treg TCRB repertoires seemed to resemble each other more closely in patients than they did in healthy donors. The study found moderately but significantly shorter TCRB CDR3s in all four CD4+ subsets of Type 1 diabetes patients.

Germline CDR1 is SGHVS and CDR2 is FNYEAQ. This CDR3 is 13 amino acids long. V lost 4 bases and J 4 bases, leaving 11 bases between the germline ends. Isolation of CD4+ naive, central memory, regulatory and stem cell-like memory cells was achieved by sorting via CD45RO/CCR7/CD25/CD127/CD95/CD27. As every portion of the isolated RNA was reverse transcribed, the sequencing read expressed TCRB transcripts. The repertoire was sequenced with immunoSEQ multiplex PCR; TCRdb's copy has only in-frame clones and lacks some. Of 350,000 to 450,000 clones listed, roughly 12% are singletons. The TCR originated in a woman between 18 and 30 years old with type 1 diabetes. Sequences were obtained from naive CD4+ T cells from blood. The chain combines TRBV7-6 with TRBJ2-7; the D gene is possibly TRBD1 (6 bases). CDR3 nucleotides: TGTGCCAGCAGCTCGGGGACACTTTACGAGCAGTACTTC. Its translation: CASSSGTLYEQYF.